The sequence of this T cell receptor (beta chain) was determined in a study of blood T cell repertoires in COVID-19. Overall study: The study drew acute and convalescent COVID-19 samples from the United States, Italy and Spain. From T cells, B-cell-depleted T cells, or PBMCs came the material, which was cDNA or gDNA.

Original processing notes: How many nucleated cells were present was estimated from reference gene primer amplification. Method: immunoSEQ multiplex PCR; TCRdb's copy keeps in-frame clones and lacks some. The DNA was the basis for D and trimming; V, J and clone size are from that table. In the table there are about 83,000 clones, 86% of which are singletons. Germline V gene data show CDR1 as MDHEN and CDR2 as SYDVKM. Trimming stripped 5 bases from V and 0 bases from J, with 10 bases between. The CDR3 contains 14 residues. Sequencing was performed on peripheral blood. This sequence originates from a man aged 45-60 years with active COVID-19. This chain links TRBV28 with TRBJ1-1; D is perhaps TRBD1 (5 bases). The CDR3: CASSPATVNTEAFF. The CDR3, as DNA: TGTGCCAGCAGTCCCGCGACAGTGAACACTGAAGCTTTCTTT. Drawing the rest from reference TRBV28 and TRBJ1-1, the complete variable domain is DVKVTQSSRYLVKRTGEKVFLECVQDMDHENMFWYRQDPGLGLRLIYFSYDVKMKEKGDIPEGYSVSREKKERFSLILESASTNQTSMYLCASSPATVNTEAFFGQGTRLTVV.